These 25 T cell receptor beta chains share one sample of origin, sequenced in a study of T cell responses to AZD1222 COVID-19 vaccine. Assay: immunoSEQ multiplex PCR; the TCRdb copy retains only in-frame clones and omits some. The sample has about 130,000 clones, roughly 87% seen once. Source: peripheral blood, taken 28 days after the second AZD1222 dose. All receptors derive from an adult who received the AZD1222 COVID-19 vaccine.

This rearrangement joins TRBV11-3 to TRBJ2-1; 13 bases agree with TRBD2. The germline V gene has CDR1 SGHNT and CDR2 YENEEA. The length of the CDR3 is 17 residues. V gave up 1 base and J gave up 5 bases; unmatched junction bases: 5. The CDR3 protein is CASSLGTSGSWNNEQFF. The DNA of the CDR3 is TGTGCCAGCAGCTTAGGGACTAGCGGGAGTTGGAACAATGAGCAGTTCTTC.

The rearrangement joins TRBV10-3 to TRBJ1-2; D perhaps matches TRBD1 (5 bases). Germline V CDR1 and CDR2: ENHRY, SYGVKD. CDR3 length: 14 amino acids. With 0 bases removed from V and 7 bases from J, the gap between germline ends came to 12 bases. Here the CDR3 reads CAISESLTGGGYTF. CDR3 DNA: TGTGCCATCAGTGAGTCGTTAACAGGTGGTGGCTACACCTTC.

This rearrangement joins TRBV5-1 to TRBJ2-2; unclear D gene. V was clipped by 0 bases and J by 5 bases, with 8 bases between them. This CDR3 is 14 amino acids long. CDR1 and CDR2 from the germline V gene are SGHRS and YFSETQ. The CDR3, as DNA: TGCGCCAGCAGCTTGGCCAGTGGAACCGGGGAGCTGTTTTTT. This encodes CASSLASGTGELFF.

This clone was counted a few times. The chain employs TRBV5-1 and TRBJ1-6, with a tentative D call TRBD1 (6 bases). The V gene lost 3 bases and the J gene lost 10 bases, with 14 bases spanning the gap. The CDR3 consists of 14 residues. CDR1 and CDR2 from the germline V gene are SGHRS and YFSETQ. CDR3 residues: CASSWDKAQSPLHF. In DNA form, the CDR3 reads TGCGCCAGCAGCTGGGACAAGGCCCAATCACCCCTCCACTTT.

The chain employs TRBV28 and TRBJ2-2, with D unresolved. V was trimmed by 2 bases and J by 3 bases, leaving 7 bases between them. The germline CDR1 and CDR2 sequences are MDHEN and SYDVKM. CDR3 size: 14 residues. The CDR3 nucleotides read TGTGCCAGCAGTTTACAAGGAGACACCGGGGAGCTGTTTTTT. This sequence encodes CASSLQGDTGELFF. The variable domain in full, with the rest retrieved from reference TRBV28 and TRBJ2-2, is DVKVTQSSRYLVKRTGEKVFLECVQDMDHENMFWYRQDPGLGLRLIYFSYDVKMKEKGDIPEGYSVSREKKERFSLILESASTNQTSMYLCASSLQGDTGELFFGEGSRLTVL.

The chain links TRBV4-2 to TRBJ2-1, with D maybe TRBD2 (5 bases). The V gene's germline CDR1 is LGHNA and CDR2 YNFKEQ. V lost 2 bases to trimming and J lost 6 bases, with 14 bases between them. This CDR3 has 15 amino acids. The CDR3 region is CASSQRGLLGNEQFF. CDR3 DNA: TGTGCCAGCAGCCAACGGGGTCTCTTGGGCAATGAGCAGTTCTTC.

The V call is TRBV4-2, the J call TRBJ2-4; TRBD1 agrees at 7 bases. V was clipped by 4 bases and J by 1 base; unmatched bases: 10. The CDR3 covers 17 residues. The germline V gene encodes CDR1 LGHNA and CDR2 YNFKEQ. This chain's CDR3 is CASSLKNDRAAKNIQYF. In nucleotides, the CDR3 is TGTGCCAGCAGCCTAAAGAATGACAGGGCTGCCAAAAACATTCAGTACTTC.

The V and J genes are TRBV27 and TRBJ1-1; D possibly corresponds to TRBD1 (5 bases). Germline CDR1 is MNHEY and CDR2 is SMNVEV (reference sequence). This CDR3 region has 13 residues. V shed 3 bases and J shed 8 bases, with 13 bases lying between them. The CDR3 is CASSFPGRPEAFF. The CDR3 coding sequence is TGTGCCAGCAGTTTCCCGGGACGGCCAGAAGCTTTCTTT.

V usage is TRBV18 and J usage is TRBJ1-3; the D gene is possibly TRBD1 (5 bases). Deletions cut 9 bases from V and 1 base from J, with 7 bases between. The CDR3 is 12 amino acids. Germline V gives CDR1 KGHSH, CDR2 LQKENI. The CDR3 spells CASQGSGNTIYF. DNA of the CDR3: TGTGCCAGTCAGGGATCTGGAAACACCATATATTTT.

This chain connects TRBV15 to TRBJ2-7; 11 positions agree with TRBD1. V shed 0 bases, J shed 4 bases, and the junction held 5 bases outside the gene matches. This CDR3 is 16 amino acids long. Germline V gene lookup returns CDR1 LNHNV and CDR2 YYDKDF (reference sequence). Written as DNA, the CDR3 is TGTGCCACCAGCAGAGATGAAGGACAGGGGGCGTACGAGCAGTACTTC. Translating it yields CATSRDEGQGAYEQYF. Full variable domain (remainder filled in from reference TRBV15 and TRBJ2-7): DAMVIQNPRYQVTQFGKPVTLSCSQTLNHNVMYWYQQKSSQAPKLLFHYYDKDFNNEADTPDNFQSRRPNTSFCFLDIRSPGLGDTAMYLCATSRDEGQGAYEQYFGPGTRLTVT.

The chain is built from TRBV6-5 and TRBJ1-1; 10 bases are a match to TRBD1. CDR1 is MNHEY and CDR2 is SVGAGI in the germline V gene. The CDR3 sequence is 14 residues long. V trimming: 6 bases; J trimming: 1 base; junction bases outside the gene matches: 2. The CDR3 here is CASSGQGENTEAFF. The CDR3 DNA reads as TGTGCCAGCAGCGGACAGGGGGAGAACACTGAAGCTTTCTTT.

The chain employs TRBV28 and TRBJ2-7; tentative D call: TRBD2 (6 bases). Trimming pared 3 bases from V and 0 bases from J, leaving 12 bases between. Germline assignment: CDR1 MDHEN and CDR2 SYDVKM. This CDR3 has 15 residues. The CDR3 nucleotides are TGTGCCAGCAGTTTTGGGGGGACCAGCTCCTACGAGCAGTACTTC. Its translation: CASSFGGTSSYEQYF.

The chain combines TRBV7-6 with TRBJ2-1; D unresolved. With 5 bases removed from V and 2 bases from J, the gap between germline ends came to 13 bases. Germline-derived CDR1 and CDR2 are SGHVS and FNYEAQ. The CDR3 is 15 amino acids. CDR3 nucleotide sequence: TGTGCCAGCAGCCCCCGACATCCCCCCTACAATGAGCAGTTCTTC. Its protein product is CASSPRHPPYNEQFF.

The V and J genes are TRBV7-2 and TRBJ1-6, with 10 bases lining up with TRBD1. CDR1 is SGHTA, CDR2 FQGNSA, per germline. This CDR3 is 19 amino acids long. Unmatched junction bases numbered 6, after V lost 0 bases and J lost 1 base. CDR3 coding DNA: TGTGCCAGCAGCTTAGCTTACCGGGACAGGGGTTCCTATAATTCACCCCTCCACTTT. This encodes CASSLAYRDRGSYNSPLHF.

For the CDR3, the DNA is TGTGCCAGCAGTTTTTCCGGGACTGCTTTTAATGAAAAACTGTTTTTT. This codes for CASSFSGTAFNEKLFF. The V gene is TRBV11-3, the J gene TRBJ1-4; tentative D call: TRBD1 (5 bases). V lost 6 bases, J lost 4 bases, and 18 bases lay in between. The CDR3 is made up of 16 amino acids. CDR1 and CDR2 from the germline V gene are SGHNT and YENEEA.

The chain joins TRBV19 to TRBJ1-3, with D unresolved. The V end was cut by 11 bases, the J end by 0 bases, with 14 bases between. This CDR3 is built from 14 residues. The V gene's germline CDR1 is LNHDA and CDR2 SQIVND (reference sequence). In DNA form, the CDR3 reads TGTGCCTCCAGCGTCCGGAGCTCTGGAAACACCATATATTTT. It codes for CASSVRSSGNTIYF.

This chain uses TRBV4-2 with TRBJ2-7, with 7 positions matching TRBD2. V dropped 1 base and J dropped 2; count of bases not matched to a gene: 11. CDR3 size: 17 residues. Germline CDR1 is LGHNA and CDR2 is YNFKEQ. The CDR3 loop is CASSQGSGAGATYEQYF. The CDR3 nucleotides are TGTGCCAGCAGCCAAGGGTCCGGCGCGGGAGCCACCTACGAGCAGTACTTC.

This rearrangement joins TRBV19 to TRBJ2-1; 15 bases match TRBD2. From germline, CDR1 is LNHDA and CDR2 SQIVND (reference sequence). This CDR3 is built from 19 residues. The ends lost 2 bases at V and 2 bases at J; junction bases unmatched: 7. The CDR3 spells CASSIQPGLAGGPYNEQFF. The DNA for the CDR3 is TGTGCCAGTAGTATACAACCGGGACTAGCGGGAGGACCCTACAATGAGCAGTTCTTC.

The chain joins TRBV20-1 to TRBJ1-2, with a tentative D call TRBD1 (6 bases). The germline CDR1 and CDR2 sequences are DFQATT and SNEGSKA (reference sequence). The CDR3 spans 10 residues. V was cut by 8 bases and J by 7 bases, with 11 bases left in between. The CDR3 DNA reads TGCAGTACAGGGTTCAGTGGCTACACCTTC. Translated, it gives CSTGFSGYTF.

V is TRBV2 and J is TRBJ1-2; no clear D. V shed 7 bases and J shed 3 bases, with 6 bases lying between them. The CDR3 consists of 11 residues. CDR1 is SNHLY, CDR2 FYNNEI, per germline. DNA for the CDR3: TGTGCCAGCACCATCCACTATGGCTACACCTTC. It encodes CASTIHYGYTF.

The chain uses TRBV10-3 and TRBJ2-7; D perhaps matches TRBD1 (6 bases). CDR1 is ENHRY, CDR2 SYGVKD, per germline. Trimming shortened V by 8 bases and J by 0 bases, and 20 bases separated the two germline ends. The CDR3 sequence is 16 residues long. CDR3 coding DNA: TGTGCCATCCGCCCAGGACTGACAGGCTACTCCTACGAGCAGTACTTC. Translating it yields CAIRPGLTGYSYEQYF.

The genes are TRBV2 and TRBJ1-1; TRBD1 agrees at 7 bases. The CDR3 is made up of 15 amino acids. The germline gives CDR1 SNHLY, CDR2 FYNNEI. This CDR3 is CAKHAPGGANTEAFF. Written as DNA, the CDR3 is TGTGCTAAGCACGCCCCAGGGGGGGCGAACACTGAAGCTTTCTTT.

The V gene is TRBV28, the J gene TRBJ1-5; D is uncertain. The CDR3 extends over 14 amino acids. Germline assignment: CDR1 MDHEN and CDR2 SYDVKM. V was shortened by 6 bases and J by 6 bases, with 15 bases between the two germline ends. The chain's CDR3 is CASSSQVSVQPQHF. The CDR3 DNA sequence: TGTGCCAGCAGCTCTCAGGTCTCTGTTCAGCCCCAGCATTTT.

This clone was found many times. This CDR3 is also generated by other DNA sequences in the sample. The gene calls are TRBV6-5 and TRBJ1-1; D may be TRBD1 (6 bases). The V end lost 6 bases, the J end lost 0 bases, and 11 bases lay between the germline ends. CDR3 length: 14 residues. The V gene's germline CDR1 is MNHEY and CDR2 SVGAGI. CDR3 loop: CASSKQGMNTEAFF. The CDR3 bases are TGTGCCAGCAGCAAACAGGGCATGAACACTGAAGCTTTCTTT.

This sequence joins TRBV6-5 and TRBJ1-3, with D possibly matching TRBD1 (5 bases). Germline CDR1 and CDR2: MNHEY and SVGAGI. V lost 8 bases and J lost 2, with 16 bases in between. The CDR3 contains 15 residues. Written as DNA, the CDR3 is TGTGCCAGCGGCCCGACAACGGGGCCTGGAAACACCATATATTTT. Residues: CASGPTTGPGNTIYF.